The source of this T cell receptor (beta chain) is a study of T cells after yellow fever vaccination. This clonotype was detected many times. Conversion of TCR transcripts into cDNA relied on 5'RACE template switching, which added a universal primer site and UMIs. TCRdb fed the 5' RACE reads into MiXCR, producing one record per CDR3 protein. The table lists under 200,000 distinct CDR3 sequences, 5.5% to 7.5% of them singletons. The V and J ends lost 1 base and 6 bases respectively, with 15 bases between them. Per germline, CDR1 SGHTA and CDR2 FQGNSA. The CDR3 runs 16 residues. The receptor was derived from a man younger than 35 who received the YFV17D yellow fever vaccine. The chain has TRBV7-2 and TRBJ2-2, with TRBD1 as a possible D gene (5 bases). The specimen was CD4+ T cells sorted from PBMCs, collected 5 to 6 days after the first yellow fever vaccination. Here the CDR3 DNA reads TGTGCCAGCAGCTTAGGAGGCAGGGTCCGAGCCGGGGAGCTGTTTTTT. Protein product: CASSLGGRVRAGELFF.